Sequencing of this T cell receptor (beta chain) was carried out in a study of cytomegalovirus exposure and HLA in healthy donors. Comments on this clone: Its antigen remains unknown.

PCR was performed using 60 Vbeta and 13 Jbeta primers. Repertoires were generated with immunoSEQ multiplex PCR, while TCRdb's copy carries only in-frame clones and drops some. Here the sample spans 190,000 or so clones, 79% being singletons. Study results and caveats: Some TCR beta chains (about 170 of them) were listed as cytomegalovirus-associated. The presence/absence work took it that sequencing depth was about the same across donors.

Sequencing was done on a sample of PBMCs. The receptor was isolated from a male donor in good health and CMV-seropositive.

CDR3 sequence reads: CASSVVGTEAFF. For the CDR3, the DNA is TGTGCCAGCAGCGTAGTCGGCACTGAAGCTTTCTTT. The chain uses TRBV9 and TRBJ1-1; no definite D call. Germline values: CDR1 SGDLS, CDR2 YYNGEE. Trimming left V 0 bases short and J 4 bases short, with 4 bases between. The CDR3 loop spans 12 amino acids. The full variable domain, in which reference TRBV9 and TRBJ1-1 provide the parts outside the CDR3, is DSGVTQTPKHLITATGQRVTLRCSPRSGDLSVYWYQQSLDQGLQFLIQYYNGEERAKGNILERFSAQQFPDLHSELNLSSLELGDSALYFCASSVVGTEAFFGQGTRLTVV.